Shown below are 28 T cell receptor beta chains from a single sample sequenced in a study of cytomegalovirus exposure and HLA in healthy donors. Use of 60 Vbeta and 13 Jbeta primers characterized the PCR. Clones were sequenced by immunoSEQ multiplex PCR, and TCRdb holds only the in-frame ones, with some missing. The data contain more than 90,000 clones, 65% to 80% of them singletons. Sequencing was carried out using PBMCs. The receptor set was obtained from a man aged 25-45 years in good health and CMV-seropositive.

The V and J genes are TRBV4-2 and TRBJ1-1; 7 nucleotides line up with TRBD1. The CDR3 runs to 14 residues. Germline V gene lookup returns CDR1 LGHNA and CDR2 YNFKEQ. Trimming cost V 5 bases and J 0 bases; bases outside gene matches: 3. The CDR3 DNA follows: TGTGCCAGCAGCAACAGGGGCATGAACACTGAAGCTTTCTTT. Protein: CASSNRGMNTEAFF.

This clone came up a few times. The rearrangement joins TRBV7-2 to TRBJ2-2, with D uncertain. The CDR3 spans 16 residues. V was cut by 6 bases and J by 2 bases, with 16 bases left in between. Germline assignment: CDR1 SGHTA and CDR2 FQGNSA. CDR3 protein: CASSNGPRINTGELFF. CDR3 in DNA: TGTGCCAGCAGTAATGGGCCTCGGATTAACACCGGGGAGCTGTTTTTT.

This clone was seen once. In DNA, the CDR3 is TGTGCCAGCAGTAAACCAACCGGGACAGGGGCCGCAGAGCAGTTCTTC. The encoded protein is CASSKPTGTGAAEQFF. V is TRBV28 and J is TRBJ2-1; TRBD1 agrees at 10 bases. V gave up 5 bases and J gave up 10 bases; unmatched junction bases: 14. This CDR3 region has 16 residues. The germline gives CDR1 MDHEN, CDR2 SYDVKM.

The rearrangement uses TRBV5-5 and TRBJ1-6; TRBD1 matches at 9 bases. Germline assignment: CDR1 SGHKS and CDR2 YYEKEE (reference sequence). The J segment lost 5 bases and the V segment lost 2 bases, leaving 5 bases of the junction unmatched. The CDR3 totals 16 residues. CDR3 amino acids: CASSLHRGLNNSPLHF. CDR3 bases: TGTGCCAGCAGCTTACACAGGGGGCTCAATAATTCACCCCTCCACTTT.

The chain carries TRBV19 and TRBJ1-2; 9 bases line up with TRBD1. CDR1 and CDR2 from the germline V gene are LNHDA and SQIVND (reference sequence). The CDR3 loop spans 15 amino acids. The V gene end was trimmed by 5 bases and the J gene end by 3 bases; junction bases not matched to a gene: 7. CDR3 nucleotide sequence: TGTGCCAGTAGTTCGAGGGACAGGGCGTACTATGGCTACACCTTC. This encodes CASSSRDRAYYGYTF.

The CDR3 here is CASTLGGGPTEAFF. The CDR3 nucleotides read TGTGCCAGCACCCTTGGGGGGGGGCCCACTGAAGCTTTCTTT. The chain uses TRBV5-6 and TRBJ1-1, with D possibly TRBD1 on 6 matching bases. CDR3 length: 14 residues. Per the germline V gene, CDR1 is SGHDT and CDR2 is YYEEEE. The germline V and J ends were trimmed by 6 bases and 4 bases, with 16 bases remaining between them.

The genes are TRBV4-3 and TRBJ2-5, with 7 bases that match TRBD1. The J call may not be correct, given that the DNA end is closer to TRBJ2-7. CDR3 length: 16 residues. From germline, CDR1 is LGHNA and CDR2 YSLEER. As DNA, the CDR3 is TGCGCCAGCAGCCAAGGACGCAGACAGGGCGGCTACGAGCAGTACTTC. Translated: CASSQGRRQGGYEQYF.

V and J are TRBV2 and TRBJ2-2; D unclear. Trimming removed 8 bases at V and 0 bases at J, with 13 bases between. CDR3 size: 15 residues. The germline V gene encodes CDR1 SNHLY and CDR2 FYNNEI. The CDR3 bases are TGTGCCAGCGGGCTCGTCCGGACGAACACCGGGGAGCTGTTTTTT. Amino acid sequence: CASGLVRTNTGELFF. Supplemented by reference TRBV2 and TRBJ2-2, the full variable domain reads EPEVTQTPSHQVTQMGQEVILRCVPISNHLYFYWYRQILGQKVEFLVSFYNNEISEKSEIFDDQFSVERPDGSNFTLKIRSTKLEDSAMYFCASGLVRTNTGELFFGEGSRLTVL.

The V and J genes are TRBV6-5 and TRBJ2-7; possible D gene TRBD1, 6 bases. V was clipped by 3 bases and J by 0 bases, with 9 bases between them. This CDR3 has 14 residues. Germline V gene sequence: CDR1 MNHEY, CDR2 SVGAGI. The chain's CDR3 is CASSYTGLSYEQYF. The DNA of the CDR3 is TGTGCCAGCAGTTATACAGGGCTCTCCTACGAGCAGTACTTC.

The rearrangement links TRBV6-4 to TRBJ2-3, with D perhaps matching TRBD1 (6 bases). This CDR3 region has 16 residues. The V gene lost 3 bases and the J gene lost 3 bases, with 16 bases spanning the gap. Germline-derived CDR1 and CDR2 are MRHNA and SNTAGT. Written as DNA, the CDR3 is TGTGCCAGCAGTGAGGACGGGACACGTGGGACAGATACGCAGTATTTT. Protein: CASSEDGTRGTDTQYF.

The chain links TRBV18 to TRBJ2-5; D unresolved. This CDR3 spans 15 amino acids. V was cut by 3 bases and J by 0 bases, with 11 bases left in between. Germline V gene data show CDR1 as KGHSH and CDR2 as LQKENI. The CDR3 region has the DNA TGTGCCAGCTCACCTCGTAACGGAGACCAAGAGACCCAGTACTTC. Encoded protein: CASSPRNGDQETQYF.

The J gene is TRBJ2-1, the V gene TRBV5-4; TRBD2 matches at 8 bases. The CDR3 has 15 residues. Per the germline V gene, CDR1 is SGHNT and CDR2 is YYREEE (reference sequence). V was clipped by 6 bases and J by 3 bases; unmatched bases: 8. CDR3 sequence (DNA): TGTGCCAGCACCGACGGGGGGGCGGGCTACAATGAGCAGTTCTTC. Amino acid sequence: CASTDGGAGYNEQFF.

The J gene is TRBJ1-5, the V gene TRBV6-1; perhaps TRBD1 as D (6 bases). CDR1 is MNHNS and CDR2 is SASEGT in the germline V gene. The V gene lost 1 base and the J gene lost 3 bases, with 7 bases spanning the gap. The CDR3 sequence is 14 residues long. CDR3 amino acids: CASSEGGPNQPQHF. The CDR3 bases are TGTGCCAGCAGTGAAGGGGGGCCCAATCAGCCCCAGCATTTT.

The V call is TRBV30, the J call TRBJ1-5; 9 bases map to TRBD1. Germline lookup yields CDR1 GTSNPN and CDR2 SVGIG (reference sequence). J gave up 9 bases and V 5 bases, and 8 bases lay outside the gene matches. The CDR3 runs 13 residues. This CDR3 is CAWGRQGERPQHF. The CDR3 coding sequence is TGTGCCTGGGGTAGACAGGGGGAGCGGCCCCAGCATTTT.

The chain couples TRBV9 to TRBJ2-1; TRBD2 might be the D (7 bases). CDR3 length: 15 amino acids. V lost 0 bases and J lost 1, with 8 bases in between. In germline, CDR1 is SGDLS, CDR2 YYNGEE. DNA for the CDR3: TGTGCCAGCAGCGTAGAGGGGGGGTCCTACAATGAGCAGTTCTTC. Translated: CASSVEGGSYNEQFF.

The chain joins TRBV11-2 to TRBJ2-5; 11 bases match TRBD2. V dropped 5 bases and J dropped 1; count of bases not matched to a gene: 9. Germline loops: CDR1 SGHAT, CDR2 FQNNGV. The CDR3 is made up of 17 amino acids. CDR3 protein: CASSTSGTSGLQETQYF. For the CDR3, the DNA is TGTGCCAGCAGCACGTCGGGGACTAGCGGCCTCCAAGAGACCCAGTACTTC. The variable domain in full, with the rest retrieved from reference TRBV11-2 and TRBJ2-5, is EAGVAQSPRYKIIEKRQSVAFWCNPISGHATLYWYQQILGQGPKLLIQFQNNGVVDDSQLPKDRFSAERLKGVDSTLKIQPAKLEDSAVYLCASSTSGTSGLQETQYFGPGTRLLVL.

This clone was counted a few times. As DNA, the CDR3 is TGTGCCATCCGGGGAACGGAACTCGGGGCCAACGTCCTGACTTTC. This gives the protein CAIRGTELGANVLTF. V is TRBV10-3 and J is TRBJ2-6, with D perhaps matching TRBD2 (5 bases). CDR3 length: 15 residues. V was pared by 8 bases and J by 4 bases, with 15 bases between. The germline CDR1 and CDR2 sequences are ENHRY and SYGVKD.

This chain uses TRBV27 with TRBJ2-5; the match to TRBD2 covers 13 bases. The CDR3 sequence is 17 residues long. Germline values: CDR1 MNHEY, CDR2 SMNVEV (reference sequence). V lost 5 bases and J lost 5; bases outside the gene matches: 11. Written as DNA, the CDR3 is TGTGCCAGCAGTCCAAGACTAGCGGGGGGCCGGGGGGAGACCCAGTACTTC. Residues: CASSPRLAGGRGETQYF.

V and J are TRBV11-2 and TRBJ2-3, with 7 nucleotides matching TRBD1. The CDR3 totals 15 residues. The junction had 12 bases not matched to a gene; V was cut back by 5 bases and J by 7 bases. The germline V gene encodes CDR1 SGHAT and CDR2 FQNNGV. Written as DNA, the CDR3 is TGTGCCAGCAGCCCCGGGACAGTGCGGTACAATACGCAGTATTTT. Translated: CASSPGTVRYNTQYF. Combining the CDR3 with reference TRBV11-2 and TRBJ2-3 gives the whole variable domain EAGVAQSPRYKIIEKRQSVAFWCNPISGHATLYWYQQILGQGPKLLIQFQNNGVVDDSQLPKDRFSAERLKGVDSTLKIQPAKLEDSAVYLCASSPGTVRYNTQYFGPGTRLTVL.

This chain links TRBV7-2 with TRBJ2-3; 9 bases align to TRBD2. V shed 4 bases and J 2 bases; nucleotides not matched to a gene: 7. The length of the CDR3 is 16 residues. Germline V gives CDR1 SGHTA, CDR2 FQGNSA. CDR3 sequence reads: CASSSRGGANTDTQYF. CDR3 nucleotides: TGTGCCAGCAGCTCTCGCGGGGGGGCGAACACAGATACGCAGTATTTT.

In DNA, the CDR3 is TGTGCCAGCAGCTTGGAGGGAATAAACACTGAAGCTTTCTTT. It codes for CASSLEGINTEAFF. The chain couples TRBV11-2 to TRBJ1-1, with D unresolved. The CDR3 totals 14 residues. CDR1 is SGHAT and CDR2 is FQNNGV in the germline V gene. Trimming took off 3 bases at V and 2 bases at J, with 10 bases between the two ends.

V and J are TRBV7-2 and TRBJ2-7; 8 nucleotides line up with TRBD1. The CDR3 contains 15 residues. Germline values: CDR1 SGHTA, CDR2 FQGNSA. V was clipped by 1 base and J by 2 bases; unmatched bases: 4. CDR3 protein: CASSLESGGTYEQYF. The CDR3 coding sequence is TGTGCCAGCAGCTTAGAGTCAGGGGGCACCTACGAGCAGTACTTC. Looking up the rest from reference TRBV7-2 and TRBJ2-7 gives the full variable domain: GAGVSQSPSNKVTEKGKDVELRCDPISGHTALYWYRQSLGQGLEFLIYFQGNSAPDKSGLPSDRFSAERTGGSVSTLTIQRTQQEDSAVYLCASSLESGGTYEQYFGPGTRLTVT.

The CDR3 sequence is CASTYTSPLHF. The CDR3, as DNA: TGTGCCAGCACGTACACTTCACCCCTCCACTTT. The V call is TRBV2, the J call TRBJ1-6; D gene unclear. The germline V gene encodes CDR1 SNHLY and CDR2 FYNNEI. The V and J ends lost 7 bases and 9 bases respectively, with 7 bases between them. The CDR3 is 11 residues long.

Note on this clone: The germline gene is not matched at one end of the junction; a read error may be the cause. The chain combines TRBV29-1 with TRBJ1-2; the D gene is possibly TRBD1 (5 bases). Germline loops: CDR1 SQVTM, CDR2 ANQGSEA. The CDR3 extends over 15 amino acids. CDR3 in amino acids: CSARKPVQGNYGYPF. CDR3 nucleotide sequence: TGCAGCGCCCGAAAGCCTGTGCAGGGCAACTATGGTTACCCCTTC.

This rearrangement joins TRBV28 to TRBJ1-1; unclear D gene. This CDR3 has 11 amino acids. Germline lookup yields CDR1 MDHEN and CDR2 SYDVKM. V lost 6 bases and J lost 5, with 7 bases in between. As DNA, the CDR3 is TGTGCCAGCAGAGCGGGTACTGAAGCTTTCTTT. Protein sequence: CASRAGTEAFF.

The chain is built from TRBV28 and TRBJ2-2, with D possibly matching TRBD2 (7 bases). Germline-derived CDR1 and CDR2 are MDHEN and SYDVKM. Trimming removed 7 bases at V and 4 bases at J, with 13 bases between. This CDR3 has 14 amino acids. The DNA of the CDR3 is TGTGCCAGCATTGGGGCGGGGGCCACCGGGGAGCTGTTTTTT. Its translation is CASIGAGATGELFF.

The chain combines TRBV7-2 with TRBJ2-1; 10 bases agree with TRBD2. The length of the CDR3 is 17 residues. The germline V gene encodes CDR1 SGHTA and CDR2 FQGNSA. V shed 2 bases, J shed 7 bases, and the junction held 11 bases outside the gene matches. The CDR3, as DNA: TGTGCCAGCAGCTTAAGTTCGAGCGGGGGGGCCCTAAATGAGCAGTTCTTC. Translation gives CASSLSSSGGALNEQFF.

This clone was seen a few times. The chain carries TRBV7-9 and TRBJ2-7; D perhaps matches TRBD2 (5 bases). CDR3 size: 16 residues. V dropped 5 bases and J dropped 0 bases, with 17 bases sitting between them. The germline CDR1 and CDR2 sequences are SEHNR and FQNEAQ (reference sequence). CDR3 sequence reads: CASSPATGKSSYEQYF. The CDR3 DNA reads as TGTGCCAGCAGCCCCGCGACGGGAAAGAGCTCCTACGAGCAGTACTTC.